This TCR beta chain was profiled in a study of T cells in Graves' hyperthyroidism and ophthalmopathy. This CDR3 is 14 amino acids long. The J segment lost 3 bases and the V segment lost 4 bases, leaving 6 bases of the junction unmatched. From germline, CDR1 is DFQATT and CDR2 SNEGSKA (reference sequence). Amplification of TCR beta CDR3 regions was performed using RNA transcripts as template. The HTBI set primed first-round TCR CDR3 RT-PCR. TCRdb used MiXCR to reprocess the multiplex PCR reads, holding one entry per CDR3 protein. Of hundreds of thousands of distinct CDR3 sequences listed, under 15% are singletons. In this sample, this clonotype turned up many times.

The sample comprised blood. The sequence came from a man aged 18 to 29 with Graves' ophthalmopathy. The chain combines TRBV20-1 with TRBJ2-3; 8 positions match TRBD1. CDR3 DNA: TGCAGTGCTACCCGACAGGGGACGACAGATACGCAGTATTTT. Translation: CSATRQGTTDTQYF.